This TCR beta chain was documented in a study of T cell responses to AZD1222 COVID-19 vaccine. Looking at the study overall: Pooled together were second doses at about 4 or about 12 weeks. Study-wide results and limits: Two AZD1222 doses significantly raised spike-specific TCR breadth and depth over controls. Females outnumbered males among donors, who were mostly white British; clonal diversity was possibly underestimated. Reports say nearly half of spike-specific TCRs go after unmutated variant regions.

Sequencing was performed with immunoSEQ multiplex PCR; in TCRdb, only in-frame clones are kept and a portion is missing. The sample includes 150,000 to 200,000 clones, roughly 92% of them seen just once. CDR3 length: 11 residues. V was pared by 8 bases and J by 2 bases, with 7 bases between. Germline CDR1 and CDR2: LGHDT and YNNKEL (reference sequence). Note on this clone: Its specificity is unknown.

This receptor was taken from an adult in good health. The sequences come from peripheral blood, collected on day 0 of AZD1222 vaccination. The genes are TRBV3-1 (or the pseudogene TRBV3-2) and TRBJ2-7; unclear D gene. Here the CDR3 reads CASGSAYEQYF. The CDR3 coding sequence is TGTGCCAGCGGCAGTGCCTACGAGCAGTACTTC.